The next 8 T cell receptor beta chains were all read from a single sample in a study of Graves' ophthalmopathy and Graves' hyperthyroidism. Amplified TCR beta CDR3 regions were obtained using RNA transcripts as template. First-round RT-PCR used HTBI primers; second-round multiplex PCR followed. TCRdb fed the multiplex PCR reads into MiXCR, producing one record per CDR3 protein. The table has 340,000 or so distinct CDR3 sequences, 15% to 20% seen once. Sequencing used peripheral blood. The receptor source for this set is an adult man with Graves' ophthalmopathy.

The sample holds many counts of this clonotype. The genes are TRBV5-4 and TRBJ2-1; 7 bases align to TRBD2. From germline, CDR1 is SGHNT and CDR2 YYREEE (reference sequence). The ends lost 0 bases at V and 10 bases at J; junction bases unmatched: 1. The CDR3 length is 12 residues. The CDR3: CASSLAGGEQFF. The CDR3, as DNA: TGTGCCAGCAGCTTGGCCGGGGGGGAGCAGTTCTTC.

This clonotype has at least ten counts. This rearrangement joins TRBV3-1 to TRBJ1-2; a weak D match, TRBD1 (5 bases). Between the trimmed V and J ends, which lost 4 bases and 8 bases, there was a span of 20 bases. This CDR3 has 15 amino acids. Germline lookup yields CDR1 LGHDT and CDR2 YNNKEL (reference sequence). CDR3 nucleotides: TGTGCCAGCAGCCCAAGATTCACTCAGGGCGACGGCTACACCTTC. Translation gives CASSPRFTQGDGYTF.

This clonotype was counted many times. The genes are TRBV6-2 or TRBV6-3 and TRBJ2-4; 11 positions match TRBD1. Germline CDR1 is MNHEY and CDR2 is SVGEGT. Losses at the gene ends were 7 bases for V and 7 bases for J; bases not matched to a gene: 6. This CDR3 has 14 amino acids. The DNA for the CDR3 is TGTGCCAGCAACCTCCGGGACAGGGGGAACATTCAGTACTTC. This codes for CASNLRDRGNIQYF.

This clonotype was recorded many times. The rearrangement uses TRBV2 and TRBJ1-2; tentative D call: TRBD1 (6 bases). The V end was cut by 7 bases, the J end by 2 bases, with 17 bases between. The CDR3 sequence is 15 residues long. Germline assignment: CDR1 SNHLY and CDR2 FYNNEI. The chain's CDR3 is CASTPFGQRNYGYTF. The CDR3 DNA reads as TGTGCCAGCACCCCTTTTGGACAGAGAAACTATGGCTACACCTTC.

This clonotype was seen ten or more times. J is TRBJ1-2 and V is TRBV12-3 or TRBV12-4; D not resolved. Trimming took 3 bases from V and 7 from J, leaving 9 bases between them. CDR3 size: 12 residues. The CDR3 protein is CASSFPVRGYTF. CDR3 coding DNA: TGTGCCAGCAGTTTCCCCGTCCGTGGCTACACCTTC.

This clonotype showed up many times. The chain recombines TRBV3-1 with TRBJ1-2, with TRBD1 matching over 8 bases. Germline lookup yields CDR1 LGHDT and CDR2 YNNKEL (reference sequence). V lost 1 base to trimming and J lost 4 bases; unmatched junction nucleotides: 8. The CDR3 is 16 amino acids. Written as DNA, the CDR3 is TGTGCCAGCAGCCAAGGATCGGACAGGGCAGGCTATGGCTACACCTTC. Protein product: CASSQGSDRAGYGYTF.

V gene TRBV19 combines with J gene TRBJ2-7, with D uncertain. Between the trimmed V and J ends, which lost 10 bases and 1 base, there was a span of 8 bases. The CDR3 spans 11 residues. The germline V gene has CDR1 LNHDA and CDR2 SQIVND (reference sequence). The CDR3 DNA follows: TGTGCCACCGGTGGATCCTACGAGCAGTACTTC. Translated, it gives CATGGSYEQYF.

This clonotype was detected ten times or more. The chain uses TRBV6-2 or TRBV6-3 and TRBJ1-1; the match to TRBD1 covers 10 bases. The CDR3 is made up of 17 amino acids. Germline loops: CDR1 MNHEY, CDR2 SVGEGT. V trimming: 6 bases; J trimming: 1 base; junction bases outside the gene matches: 11. The CDR3 is CASSSGDRGLGNTEAFF. The CDR3, as DNA: TGTGCCAGCAGCTCCGGGGACAGGGGATTGGGGAACACTGAAGCTTTCTTT.